The sequence of this T cell receptor delta chain was determined in a study of gammadelta T cells in human blood. This CDR3 has 17 amino acids. Germline loops: CDR1 GEAIGNYY, CDR2 EKD. Trimming removed 3 bases at V and 0 bases at J, with 19 bases between. On this clone itself: Its target is unknown. One base separates it from a far larger clone, so it is likely a read error.

TCRdb re-processed the RT-PCR reads via CATT. The sample carries around 760 delta-chain clones, approximately 52% recorded once. Broader study findings: Polyclonal expansion of innate γδ T cells after birth appeared microbially driven.

This clonotype originated in a newborn. The V gene is TRDV2, the J gene TRDJ1, with no clear D. The sample consisted of Vgamma9Vdelta2 gamma-delta T cells from cord blood. Here the CDR3 DNA reads TGTGCCTGTGACCCACGAAAGTACTGTCCGTACACCGATAAACTCATCTTT. Its protein product is CACDPRKYCPYTDKLIF.